This TCR beta chain was profiled in a study of cytomegalovirus exposure and HLA in healthy donors. Broader study findings: A later analysis linked a missense variant in DCLRE1C to the trimming of TCR beta V and J genes. Listed as cytomegalovirus-associated were around 160 TCR beta chains. In a later analysis, HLA-C alleles had the fewest associated TCRs, DRB1 alleles the most.

Comment on this clone: Its antigen remains unidentified.

This CDR3 has 13 residues. Germline V gives CDR1 SNHLY, CDR2 FYNNEI. V was pared by 6 bases and J by 7 bases, with 8 bases of the junction left unmatched. The study ran its PCR with 60 Vbeta and 13 Jbeta primers. Repertoires were generated with immunoSEQ multiplex PCR, while TCRdb's copy carries only in-frame clones and drops some. The table for this sample gives approximately 130,000 clones. Sequencing was done on a sample of PBMCs. The chain is built from TRBV2 and TRBJ1-2, with 7 positions matching TRBD1. The TCR sequence derives from a woman in her fifties or sixties in good health and CMV-seronegative. CDR3 amino acids: CASSVDRLGGYTF. CDR3 bases: TGTGCCAGCAGCGTGGACAGGTTAGGTGGCTACACCTTC.